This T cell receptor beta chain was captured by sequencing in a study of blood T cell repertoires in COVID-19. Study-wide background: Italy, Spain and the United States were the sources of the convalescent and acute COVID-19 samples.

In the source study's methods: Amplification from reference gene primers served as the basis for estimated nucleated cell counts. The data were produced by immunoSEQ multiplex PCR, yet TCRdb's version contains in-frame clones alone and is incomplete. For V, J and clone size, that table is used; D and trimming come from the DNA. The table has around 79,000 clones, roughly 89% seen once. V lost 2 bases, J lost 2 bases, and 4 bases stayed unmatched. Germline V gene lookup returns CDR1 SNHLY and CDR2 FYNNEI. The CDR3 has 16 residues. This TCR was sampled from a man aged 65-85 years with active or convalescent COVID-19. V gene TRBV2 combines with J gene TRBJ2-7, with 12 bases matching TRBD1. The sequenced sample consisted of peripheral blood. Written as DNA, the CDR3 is TGTGCCAGCAGTGAAATTGGGACAGGGGGCACCTACGAGCAGTACTTC. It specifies CASSEIGTGGTYEQYF.